Included here is one T cell receptor (beta chain) sequence, with context. This record comes from a study of radiation and T cells in renal cell carcinoma. The CDR3 covers 15 residues. Trimming pared 7 bases from V and 4 bases from J, leaving 16 bases between. Germline CDR1 reads LNHDA; CDR2 reads SQIVND (reference sequence). The data were produced by immunoSEQ multiplex PCR, yet TCRdb's version contains in-frame clones alone and is incomplete. The table shows 95,000 to 150,000 clones, with about four fifths occurring only once. The time point denotes: blood 2 weeks post-SBRT. The treatment denotes: 15 Gy SBRT to primary tumor, nephrectomy 4 weeks later.

The sequencing here drew on blood, taken from a patient whose treatment included radiotherapy and nephrectomy. The gene calls are TRBV19 and TRBJ2-2; D is unclear. The clonotype was recovered from a man aged 45 to 65 with renal cell carcinoma. CDR3 residues: CASIDIRSSTGELFF. CDR3 nucleotides: TGTGCCAGTATAGACATACGGTCGAGCACCGGGGAGCTGTTTTTT.